The 13 T cell receptor beta chains below were found in one sample sequenced in a study of blood T cells in healthy people across ages. Primed by a sample-barcoded 5' primer and a J-beta primer mix, a second PCR proceeded for about 7 to 11 cycles. TCRdb reprocessed the 5' RACE reads via MiXCR and lists one record per CDR3 protein. The table shows around 900,000 distinct CDR3 sequences, with 29% occurring only once. Sample: blood. The receptor source for this set is a woman of 80 years or more in good health.

The chain uses TRBV2 and TRBJ1-2, with a possible D match to TRBD1 (5 bases). Per the germline V gene, CDR1 is SNHLY and CDR2 is FYNNEI. The CDR3 has 13 residues. V was clipped by 4 bases and J by 4 bases, with 10 bases between them. CDR3 coding DNA: TGTGCCAGCAGTGGCAGGGTGGGCTATGGCTACACCTTC. Amino acid sequence: CASSGRVGYGYTF.

To note about this clonotype: Just one base apart from a much larger clone, this may be a read error. The CDR3 protein is CAIEIAGGNYEQYF. The CDR3 DNA follows: TGTGCCATCGAAATAGCGGGGGGGAACTACGAGCAGTACTTC. The chain links TRBV10-3 to TRBJ2-7; 11 nucleotides match TRBD2. With 8 bases clipped from V and 3 bases from J, the junction kept 6 bases outside the gene matches. The V gene's germline CDR1 is ENHRY and CDR2 SYGVKD. The CDR3 loop spans 14 amino acids.

CDR3 DNA sequence: TGTGCCAGCAGTACTGGAAGGGAACAGCCCCAGCATTTT. This encodes CASSTGREQPQHF. The rearrangement uses TRBV27 and TRBJ1-5; D not resolved. From germline, CDR1 is MNHEY and CDR2 SMNVEV (reference sequence). This CDR3 is 13 amino acids long. V was cut by 5 bases and J by 7 bases, with 12 bases left in between.

The CDR3 reads CASSFGTSGLGAYNEQFF. DNA for the CDR3: TGTGCCAGCAGCTTCGGGACTAGCGGGCTAGGAGCCTACAATGAGCAGTTCTTC. This chain uses TRBV7-2 with TRBJ2-1, with 12 bases matching TRBD2. CDR3 length: 18 residues. Germline V gene data show CDR1 as SGHTA and CDR2 as FQGNSA. Germline trimming cut 3 bases from V and 2 bases from J; bases unmatched to any gene: 8.

This clonotype has ten or more counts. The chain joins TRBV7-2 to TRBJ2-5, with TRBD2 matching 12 bases. This CDR3 is 18 amino acids long. V trimming: 1 base; J trimming: 2 bases; junction bases outside the gene matches: 8. Germline assignment: CDR1 SGHTA and CDR2 FQGNSA. The CDR3 DNA follows: TGTGCCAGCAGCTTAGTAGCTCTAGCGGGGGGGACACAAGAGACCCAGTACTTC. It codes for CASSLVALAGGTQETQYF.

This clonotype was seen many times. CDR3 in amino acids: CASSLTGTGRQETQYF. CDR3 bases: TGTGCCAGCAGCCTGACCGGGACAGGGAGGCAAGAGACCCAGTACTTC. The chain has TRBV7-2 and TRBJ2-5; TRBD1 aligns across 9 bases. Germline V gene sequence: CDR1 SGHTA, CDR2 FQGNSA. The V and J ends lost 5 bases and 2 bases, in that order; junction bases with no gene match: 9. The CDR3 extends over 16 amino acids.

This clonotype was detected ten times or more. The chain couples TRBV7-2 to TRBJ2-3; TRBD2 might be the D (5 bases). The CDR3 contains 15 residues. Trimming cost V 2 bases and J 2 bases, with 11 bases left between them. The germline CDR1 and CDR2 sequences are SGHTA and FQGNSA. The CDR3, as DNA: TGTGCCAGCAGCTTAAGTCCGGACTTCACAGATACGCAGTATTTT. Its protein product is CASSLSPDFTDTQYF.

This clonotype was counted ten times or more. The J gene is TRBJ2-1, the V gene TRBV6-2 or TRBV6-3, with 9 bases fitting TRBD2. The CDR3 spans 20 residues. The germline V gene encodes CDR1 MNHEY and CDR2 SVGEGT. V was pared by 2 bases and J by 7 bases, with 21 bases of the junction left unmatched. CDR3 sequence: CASSYRRLAAAPSGGNEQFF. CDR3 nucleotides: TGTGCCAGCAGTTACCGCCGACTAGCGGCCGCCCCCTCTGGAGGGAATGAGCAGTTCTTC.

This clonotype appeared many times. The chain is built from TRBV12-3 or TRBV12-4 and TRBJ2-7; no definite D call. The V end was cut by 0 bases, the J end by 7 bases, with 16 bases between. The CDR3 runs 15 residues. The CDR3 coding sequence is TGTGCCAGCAGTTTAGCTGGCGACGCCACCCAGGAGCAGTACTTC. Protein sequence: CASSLAGDATQEQYF.

This clonotype was seen a handful of times. The chain uses TRBV20-1 and TRBJ2-2, with 9 nucleotides matching TRBD1. The CDR3 has 14 amino acids. CDR1 DFQATT and CDR2 SNEGSKA come from the germline V gene (reference sequence). The J segment lost 6 bases and the V segment lost 6 bases, leaving 8 bases of the junction unmatched. The CDR3 spells CSAPTGGRSGELFF. CDR3 nucleotide sequence: TGCAGTGCCCCGACAGGGGGGAGATCCGGGGAGCTGTTTTTT.

For this clonotype: This may come from a read error, since a much larger clone is one base off. This chain uses TRBV10-2 with TRBJ2-5; D may be TRBD1 or TRBD2 (6 bases each). Germline CDR1 is WSHSY and CDR2 is SAAADI. The CDR3 is made up of 15 amino acids. V gave up 1 base and J gave up 11 bases, with 20 bases separating them. CDR3 nucleotide sequence: TGCGCCAGCAGTGAGTGGGGGGCGCGGTACAATGAGCAGTACTTC. It codes for CASSEWGARYNEQYF.

The table lists this clonotype with a few counts. This sequence joins TRBV7-9 and TRBJ1-4; D not resolved. V shed 8 bases and J shed 6 bases, with 19 bases lying between them. The CDR3 is 15 residues long. Per the germline V gene, CDR1 is SEHNR and CDR2 is FQNEAQ (reference sequence). The CDR3 loop is CASHPMASGDEKLFF. CDR3 in DNA: TGTGCCAGCCATCCTATGGCGTCAGGAGATGAAAAACTGTTTTTT.

The CDR3 protein is CASTTGTGGFDEQFF. CDR3 coding DNA: TGTGCCAGCACCACAGGGACAGGGGGGTTCGATGAGCAGTTCTTC. The chain has TRBV12-3 or TRBV12-4 and TRBJ2-1; 11 bases line up with TRBD1. Trimming removed 7 bases from V and 8 bases from J; junction bases left unmatched: 10. This CDR3 contains 15 residues.